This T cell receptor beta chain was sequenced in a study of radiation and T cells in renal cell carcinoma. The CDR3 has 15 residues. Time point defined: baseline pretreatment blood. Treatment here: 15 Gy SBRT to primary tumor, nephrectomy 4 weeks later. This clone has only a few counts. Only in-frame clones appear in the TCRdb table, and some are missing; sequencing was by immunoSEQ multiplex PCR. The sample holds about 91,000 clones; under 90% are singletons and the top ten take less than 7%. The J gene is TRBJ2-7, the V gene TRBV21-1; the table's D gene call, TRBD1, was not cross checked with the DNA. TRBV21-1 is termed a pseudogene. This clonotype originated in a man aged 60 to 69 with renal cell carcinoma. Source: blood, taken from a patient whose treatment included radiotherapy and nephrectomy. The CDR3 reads CASRRRDSLPEEQYF. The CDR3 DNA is TGTGCCAGCAGACGCCGGGACAGCCTTCCGGAGGAGCAGTACTTC.